Following are 10 T cell receptor beta chains from one sample sequenced in a study of blood T cell repertoires in COVID-19. TCRdb's copy holds only in-frame clones and misses some; the assay was immunoSEQ multiplex PCR. This sample has 270,000 or so clones, with approximately 84% found just once. Sample: peripheral blood. The source of these receptors is a human donor with COVID-19, enrolled during active disease. The donor label of this sample is uncertain.

The V call is TRBV19, the J call TRBJ2-7; D may be TRBD1 (5 bases). CDR1 LNHDA and CDR2 SQIVND come from the germline V gene (reference sequence). Trimming left V 1 base short and J 5 bases short, with 21 bases between. There are 17 residues in the CDR3. This CDR3 reads CASSIGLGYSGYNEQYF. CDR3 in DNA: TGTGCCAGTAGTATAGGATTAGGCTATTCAGGGTACAACGAGCAGTACTTC.

This clone turned up a few times. V and J are TRBV12-3 or TRBV12-4 and TRBJ1-1; 7 bases align to TRBD1. J gave up 5 bases and V 7 bases, and 7 bases lay outside the gene matches. This CDR3 is built from 13 residues. The CDR3 loop is CASIPAGGTEAFF. The CDR3 bases are TGTGCCAGCATCCCGGCAGGGGGGACTGAAGCTTTCTTT.

Concerning this clone itself: This sample includes further DNA sequences coding for the same CDR3. The gene calls are TRBV29-1 and TRBJ2-1, with no clear D. CDR1 is SQVTM and CDR2 is ANQGSEA in the germline V gene. V lost 4 bases to trimming and J lost 4 bases, with 5 bases between them. The CDR3 is made up of 11 amino acids. CDR3 sequence: CSVGLYNEQFF. Written as DNA, the CDR3 is TGCAGCGTTGGACTTTACAATGAGCAGTTCTTC.

The chain recombines TRBV5-1 with TRBJ2-2, with D perhaps matching TRBD1 (6 bases). This CDR3 contains 16 residues. Per germline, CDR1 SGHRS and CDR2 YFSETQ. Between the trimmed V and J ends, which lost 3 bases and 0 bases, there was a span of 12 bases. CDR3 DNA sequence: TGCGCCAGCAGCTACGACAGGATCGCGAACACCGGGGAGCTGTTTTTT. This sequence encodes CASSYDRIANTGELFF. Filled out from reference TRBV5-1 and TRBJ2-2, the complete variable domain reads KAGVTQTPRYLIKTRGQQVTLSCSPISGHRSVSWYQQTPGQGLQFLFEYFSETQRNKGNFPGRFSGRQFSNSRSEMNVSTLELGDSALYLCASSYDRIANTGELFFGEGSRLTVL.

CDR3 bases: TGCGCCAGCAGTCCTCCCCCGGGACAGGGGATCTCCGGGGAGCTGTTTTTT. It specifies CASSPPPGQGISGELFF. This chain joins TRBV5-1 and TRBJ2-2; 10 bases align to TRBD1. V gave up 5 bases and J gave up 6 bases; unmatched junction bases: 13. This CDR3 has 17 residues. From germline, CDR1 is SGHRS and CDR2 YFSETQ.

The chain employs TRBV20-1 and TRBJ1-1, with D unresolved. The germline V gene encodes CDR1 DFQATT and CDR2 SNEGSKA (reference sequence). The CDR3 is 14 amino acids. Trimming pared 3 bases from V and 5 bases from J, leaving 16 bases between. The CDR3 region is CSASSGPSGTEAFF. Here the CDR3 DNA reads TGCAGTGCTAGTAGTGGTCCCTCAGGAACTGAAGCTTTCTTT.

This chain connects TRBV5-6 to TRBJ2-7; no clear D. CDR3 length: 13 amino acids. Trimming removed 4 bases from V and 4 bases from J, with 12 bases in between. Germline V lookup: CDR1 SGHDT, CDR2 YYEEEE. The CDR3 region has the DNA TGTGCCAGCAGCCGCGTACCCGTATACGAGCAGTACTTC. It translates to CASSRVPVYEQYF.

The chain uses TRBV7-2 and TRBJ2-5; 12 bases agree with TRBD2. CDR3 size: 15 residues. Losses at the gene ends were 4 bases for V and 5 bases for J; bases not matched to a gene: 5. Looked up from germline, CDR1 is SGHTA and CDR2 is FQGNSA. CDR3 sequence reads: CASSSSGRVGETQYF. The CDR3 nucleotides are TGTGCCAGCAGCTCTAGCGGGAGGGTGGGCGAGACCCAGTACTTC.

The rearrangement links TRBV3-1 (or the pseudogene TRBV3-2) to TRBJ1-1; the D is unclear. Trimming stripped 2 bases from V and 1 base from J, with 11 bases between. The CDR3 is made up of 15 amino acids. Germline V CDR1 and CDR2: LGHDT, YNNKEL (reference sequence). The CDR3 DNA follows: TGTGCCAGCAGCCAATTGGCTTCTAGGAACACTGAAGCTTTCTTT. This gives the protein CASSQLASRNTEAFF.

The genes are TRBV9 and TRBJ2-3; TRBD2 matches 8 bases. V shed 0 bases, J shed 5 bases, and the junction held 14 bases outside the gene matches. CDR1 is SGDLS, CDR2 YYNGEE, per germline. The CDR3 is 18 residues long. The CDR3 spells CASSVEPQPGGPLDTQYF. CDR3 nucleotides: TGTGCCAGCAGCGTAGAACCCCAGCCGGGAGGGCCATTAGATACGCAGTATTTT.